This TCR beta chain was sequenced during a study of T-cell reconstitution after alpha-beta-depleted transplantation in children. This clonotype came up many times. Using unique molecular identifiers, the investigators prepared the TCRbeta library. TCRdb redid the calling of the PCR reads with MiXCR, one entry per CDR3 protein. In the table there are 190,000 or so distinct CDR3 sequences, roughly 6.8% of which are singletons. This TCR was recovered from a human donor who donated a stem cell graft to a child with Wiskott-Aldrich syndrome. Sequences were derived from PBMCs from the stem cell graft donor, sampled from the stem cell graft.

Here the CDR3 DNA reads TGTGCCAGCAGACCTCGCGGTTCCTACAATGAGCAGTTCTTC. It yields the protein CASRPRGSYNEQFF. The V gene is TRBV12-3 or TRBV12-4, the J gene TRBJ2-1; unclear D gene. CDR3 size: 14 residues. V was shortened by 6 bases and J by 1 base, with 10 bases between the two germline ends.